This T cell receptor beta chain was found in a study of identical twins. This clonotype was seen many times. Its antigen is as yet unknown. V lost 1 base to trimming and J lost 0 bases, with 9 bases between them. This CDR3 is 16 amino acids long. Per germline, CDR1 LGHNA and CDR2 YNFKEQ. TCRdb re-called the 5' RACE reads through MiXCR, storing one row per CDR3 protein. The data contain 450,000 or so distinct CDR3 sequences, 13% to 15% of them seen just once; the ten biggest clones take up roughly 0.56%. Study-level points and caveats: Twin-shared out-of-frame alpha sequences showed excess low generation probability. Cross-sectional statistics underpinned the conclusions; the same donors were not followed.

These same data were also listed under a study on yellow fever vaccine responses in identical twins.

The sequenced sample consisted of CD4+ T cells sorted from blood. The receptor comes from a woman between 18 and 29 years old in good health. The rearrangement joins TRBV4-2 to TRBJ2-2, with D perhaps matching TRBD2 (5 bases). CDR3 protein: CASSQARTANTGELFF. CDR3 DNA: TGTGCCAGCAGCCAAGCACGGACTGCGAACACCGGGGAGCTGTTTTTT.